These 24 T cell receptor beta chains were all obtained from the same sample, sequenced in a study of cytomegalovirus exposure and HLA in healthy donors. Both 60 Vbeta primers and 13 Jbeta primers went into the PCR. Data came from immunoSEQ multiplex PCR; TCRdb stores just in-frame clones and leaves some out. The table includes fewer than 250,000 clones, roughly 87% detected once. The sequencing sample was made of PBMCs. The receptors originated from a boy aged 2-9 years in good health and CMV-seronegative.

This chain uses TRBV9 with TRBJ2-3; D is ambiguous. This CDR3 spans 17 amino acids. In germline, CDR1 is SGDLS, CDR2 YYNGEE. V lost 5 bases, J lost 6 bases, and 25 bases lay in between. The CDR3 DNA is TGTGCCAGCAGTGAAGGTAAAGCGAGGCTGCCACACGATACGCAGTATTTT. It encodes CASSEGKARLPHDTQYF.

This sequence joins TRBV5-5 and TRBJ2-1; TRBD2 matches 7 bases. V trimming: 1 base; J trimming: 3 bases; junction bases outside the gene matches: 10. This CDR3 region has 17 residues. The germline V gene encodes CDR1 SGHKS and CDR2 YYEKEE (reference sequence). This CDR3 is CASSLIERDLFYNEQFF. In DNA form, the CDR3 reads TGTGCCAGCAGCTTGATAGAGCGGGATCTTTTCTACAATGAGCAGTTCTTC.

This chain joins TRBV10-3 and TRBJ1-2; TRBD1 aligns across 7 bases. V shed 11 bases and J 4 bases; nucleotides not matched to a gene: 7. Germline V gene data show CDR1 as ENHRY and CDR2 as SYGVKD. This CDR3 is 12 amino acids long. The CDR3 region is CAVGTAFYGYTF. The DNA for the CDR3 is TGTGCCGTCGGGACAGCGTTCTATGGCTACACCTTC.

The gene calls are TRBV28 and TRBJ2-2; 9 bases line up with TRBD2. This CDR3 region has 15 residues. Looked up from germline, CDR1 is MDHEN and CDR2 is SYDVKM. After removal of 7 bases from V and 7 bases from J, the junction contained 10 bases not matched to a gene. The CDR3 spells CASTPWREGGGELFF. CDR3 nucleotides: TGTGCCAGCACACCATGGCGGGAGGGGGGCGGGGAGCTGTTTTTT.

This sequence joins TRBV28 and TRBJ2-7, with 8 bases identical to TRBD1. CDR1 and CDR2 from the germline V gene are MDHEN and SYDVKM. The CDR3 runs 14 residues. V trimming: 7 bases; J trimming: 0 bases; junction bases outside the gene matches: 5. The CDR3 is CASTRTGSSYEQYF. The CDR3 nucleotides read TGTGCCAGCACTCGGACAGGGAGCTCCTACGAGCAGTACTTC.

The V and J genes are TRBV7-2 and TRBJ1-5; TRBD1 is a possible D gene (5 bases). Trimming cost V 2 bases and J 5 bases, with 16 bases left between them. The CDR3 spans 16 residues. Germline assignment: CDR1 SGHTA and CDR2 FQGNSA. This chain's CDR3 is CASSLSGAAGYQPQHF. CDR3 sequence (DNA): TGTGCCAGCAGCTTATCTGGGGCCGCAGGCTATCAGCCCCAGCATTTT.

This chain joins TRBV29-1 and TRBJ2-5; 9 positions agree with TRBD1. The germline V gene has CDR1 SQVTM and CDR2 ANQGSEA. There are 13 residues in the CDR3. With V trimmed by 6 bases and J by 5 bases, 7 bases remained unmatched. The CDR3 region is CSVQTGGGETQYF. The CDR3 bases are TGCAGCGTACAAACAGGGGGCGGGGAGACCCAGTACTTC.

The genes are TRBV27 and TRBJ2-3; no definite D call. There are 13 residues in the CDR3. Looked up from germline, CDR1 is MNHEY and CDR2 is SMNVEV (reference sequence). Trimming took off 6 bases at V and 6 bases at J, with 13 bases between the two ends. CDR3 sequence: CASRSITRDTQYF. The CDR3 DNA follows: TGTGCCAGCAGATCAATTACCCGGGATACGCAGTATTTT.

The chain has TRBV6-1 and TRBJ2-5, with 7 bases aligning to TRBD1. The better agreement between TRBJ2-7 and the DNA end casts doubt on the J call. The CDR3 has 13 amino acids. CDR1 and CDR2 from the germline V gene are MNHNS and SASEGT. CDR3 sequence reads: CASSRDSRDEQYF. The CDR3, as DNA: TGTGCCAGCAGCCGGGACAGCCGGGACGAGCAGTACTTC.

V and J are TRBV5-4 and TRBJ1-1; 9 nucleotides match TRBD1. The V gene end was trimmed by 4 bases and the J gene end by 2 bases; junction bases not matched to a gene: 9. The V gene's germline CDR1 is SGHNT and CDR2 YYREEE (reference sequence). The CDR3 is 16 amino acids. CDR3 coding DNA: TGTGCCAGCAGCCCCCGGTGGGGACAGGGAAACACTGAAGCTTTCTTT. It codes for CASSPRWGQGNTEAFF.

This clone appeared once. The chain recombines TRBV4-2 with TRBJ2-3, with D possibly being TRBD2 (6 bases). Germline V gives CDR1 LGHNA, CDR2 YNFKEQ. This CDR3 spans 17 amino acids. V gave up 1 base and J gave up 0 bases, with 14 bases separating them. The CDR3 protein is CASSQASGQSSTDTQYF. CDR3 DNA sequence: TGTGCCAGCAGCCAAGCAAGCGGGCAATCTAGCACAGATACGCAGTATTTT.

This clone appeared a few times. The chain combines TRBV4-2 with TRBJ1-4, with 7 bases lining up with TRBD1. Germline loops: CDR1 LGHNA, CDR2 YNFKEQ. With V trimmed by 2 bases and J by 8 bases, 26 bases remained unmatched. The CDR3 consists of 21 residues. The CDR3 nucleotides read TGTGCCAGCAGCCAAAGGGGGCGTATGTGGGGGACGGATGGGACGGAAGAAAAACTGTTTTTT. Amino acid sequence: CASSQRGRMWGTDGTEEKLFF.

The V call is TRBV2, the J call TRBJ2-7, with a possible D match to TRBD1 (6 bases). The germline V and J ends were trimmed by 7 bases and 5 bases, with 21 bases remaining between them. The CDR3 extends over 15 amino acids. Looked up from germline, CDR1 is SNHLY and CDR2 is FYNNEI. CDR3 nucleotide sequence: TGTGCCAGCATTCCTAGAGGACAGTCCCTAGACGAGCAGTACTTC. It yields the protein CASIPRGQSLDEQYF.

The chain employs TRBV6-5 and TRBJ2-2, with TRBD1 as a possible D gene (6 bases). The germline V gene encodes CDR1 MNHEY and CDR2 SVGAGI. CDR3 size: 14 residues. With 2 bases removed from V and 9 bases from J, the gap between germline ends came to 13 bases. Written as DNA, the CDR3 is TGTGCCAGCAGTTACAACAGGGAAATCAGGGAGCTGTTTTTT. Encoded protein: CASSYNREIRELFF.

The chain couples TRBV30 to TRBJ1-5; D not certain. This CDR3 spans 13 amino acids. Germline assignment: CDR1 GTSNPN and CDR2 SVGIG (reference sequence). V lost 5 bases to trimming and J lost 0 bases, with 8 bases between them. In nucleotides, the CDR3 is TGTGCCTGGGGGAGGTATAGCAATCAGCCCCAGCATTTT. Protein: CAWGRYSNQPQHF.

The count of this clone is one. The J gene is TRBJ2-5, the V gene TRBV11-2; D remains unclear. The V end lost 5 bases, the J end lost 5 bases, and 12 bases lay between the germline ends. Germline V gene sequence: CDR1 SGHAT, CDR2 FQNNGV. The CDR3 is 13 residues long. The CDR3 nucleotides read TGTGCCAGCAGCGTACGTCTTCGGGAGACCCAGTACTTC. Its protein is CASSVRLRETQYF.

The chain carries TRBV9 and TRBJ1-2, with a weak D call TRBD1 (5 bases). V lost 3 bases, J lost 3 bases, and 18 bases lay in between. The germline gives CDR1 SGDLS, CDR2 YYNGEE. The CDR3 contains 16 residues. The CDR3 spells CASSGTETGGYYGYTF. DNA for the CDR3: TGTGCCAGCAGCGGAACAGAGACCGGGGGTTACTATGGCTACACCTTC.

This rearrangement joins TRBV28 to TRBJ2-5, with TRBD2 matching 12 bases. The trim removed 4 bases at V and 6 bases at J, leaving 12 bases unmatched. Per germline, CDR1 MDHEN and CDR2 SYDVKM. The CDR3 length is 17 residues. CDR3 region: CASSSTAWTSGIKTQYF. The CDR3 nucleotides read TGTGCCAGCAGTTCGACCGCCTGGACTAGCGGGATTAAGACCCAGTACTTC.

V is TRBV2 and J is TRBJ2-7; possibly TRBD2 for D (6 bases). Trimming stripped 8 bases from V and 3 bases from J, with 20 bases between. CDR1 is SNHLY and CDR2 is FYNNEI in the germline V gene. This CDR3 is 15 amino acids long. Here the CDR3 DNA reads TGTGCCAGCTCCCAAGGGCGGGGTCTTTACTACGAGCAGTACTTC. This sequence encodes CASSQGRGLYYEQYF.

This sequence joins TRBV2 and TRBJ2-2, with a possible D match to TRBD1 (5 bases). Trimming removed 2 bases at V and 3 bases at J, with 7 bases between. Germline CDR1 is SNHLY and CDR2 is FYNNEI. The CDR3 is made up of 14 amino acids. CDR3 coding DNA: TGTGCCAGCAGTGAATCCAGGGACACCGGGGAGCTGTTTTTT. Residues: CASSESRDTGELFF.

The chain is built from TRBV6-5 and TRBJ1-1; the D gene is possibly TRBD1 (6 bases). The CDR3 is 12 residues long. Trimming took 8 bases from V and 5 from J, leaving 12 bases between them. The germline CDR1 and CDR2 sequences are MNHEY and SVGAGI. The CDR3 bases are TGTGCCAGCGTAGGGGGAACAACTGAAGCTTTCTTT. It is translated as CASVGGTTEAFF.

V is TRBV28 and J is TRBJ1-4; D call uncertain. CDR1 is MDHEN and CDR2 is SYDVKM in the germline V gene. This CDR3 region has 15 residues. V lost 5 bases and J 0 bases, leaving 10 bases between the germline ends. CDR3 sequence: CASSLTVATNEKLFF. As DNA, the CDR3 is TGTGCCAGCAGTCTCACGGTCGCAACTAATGAAAAACTGTTTTTT.

V gene TRBV7-9 combines with J gene TRBJ1-3; D is possibly TRBD1 (6 bases). The germline V gene has CDR1 SEHNR and CDR2 FQNEAQ (reference sequence). Trimming removed 6 bases at V and 0 bases at J, with 12 bases between. This CDR3 spans 15 amino acids. The CDR3 spells CASSLVGGSGNTIYF. CDR3 nucleotide sequence: TGTGCCAGCAGTCTTGTAGGGGGCTCTGGAAACACCATATATTTT.

J is TRBJ1-1 and V is TRBV4-2; D gene unclear. The CDR3 has 14 amino acids. Germline CDR1 reads LGHNA; CDR2 reads YNFKEQ. V lost 8 bases, J lost 0 bases, and 13 bases lay in between. The CDR3 loop reads CASSFTGMNTEAFF. CDR3 DNA: TGTGCCAGCTCGTTCACGGGGATGAACACTGAAGCTTTCTTT.